This T cell receptor (beta chain) appears in the sequencing data of a study of shared clonotypes between healthy human individuals. Study summary: A couple of female and three male donors aged 18 to 49 were enrolled.

Trimming stripped 5 bases from V and 2 bases from J, with 13 bases between. Germline-derived CDR1 and CDR2 are MNHEY and SMNVEV (reference sequence). CDR3 length: 14 amino acids. Study-level results: Clonotypes shared by all four donors outscored non-shared clonotypes in generation probability. Sequencing of the sorted subsets was shown by rarefaction to be incomplete despite large depth.

Concerning this clone: Its antigen remains unknown.

Terminally differentiated effector memory CD45RA+ cells were left out of the naive CD8 fraction, which was CD45RO-negative and positively selected for CCR7. Healthy adults negative for HIV, lacking recent acute infections or vaccinations, served as donors. TCRdb's table, derived via immunoSEQ multiplex PCR, lists solely in-frame clones and lacks some. The sample includes about 2 million clones, about 95% of them seen just once. This sequence joins TRBV27 and TRBJ2-7, with D perhaps matching TRBD2 (6 bases). The sequence came from a young man in good health. Sequencing was performed on naive CD8+ T cells sorted from blood. CDR3 amino acids: CASSPTTRTYEQYF. The DNA for the CDR3 is TGTGCCAGCAGTCCGACGACTAGGACCTACGAGCAGTACTTC.